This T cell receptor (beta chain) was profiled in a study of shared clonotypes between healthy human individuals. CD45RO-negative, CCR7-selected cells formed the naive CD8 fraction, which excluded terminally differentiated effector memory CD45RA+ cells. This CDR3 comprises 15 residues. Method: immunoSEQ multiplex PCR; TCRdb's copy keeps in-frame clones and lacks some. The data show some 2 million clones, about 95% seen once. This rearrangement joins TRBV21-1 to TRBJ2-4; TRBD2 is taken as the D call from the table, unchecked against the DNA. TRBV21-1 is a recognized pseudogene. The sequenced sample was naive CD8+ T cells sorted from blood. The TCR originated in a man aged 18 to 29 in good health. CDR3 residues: CASSKVSGSGSIQYF. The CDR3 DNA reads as TGTGCCAGCAGCAAAGTTTCGGGTAGCGGAAGCATTCAGTACTTC.